The 21 T cell receptor beta chains given below trace back to one sample, sequenced in a study of identical twins. MiXCR, run by TCRdb on the 5' RACE reads, gives a single entry per CDR3 protein. The table includes approximately 500,000 distinct CDR3 sequences, 24% detected once. The sample was also reused in another study, on T cells expressing NK-cell markers.

The sample comprised CD4+ T cells sorted from blood. These receptors originate from a woman aged 18-35 years in good health.

V usage is TRBV6-5 and J usage is TRBJ2-3, with 10 bases identical to TRBD2. The CDR3 extends over 13 amino acids. In germline, CDR1 is MNHEY, CDR2 SVGAGI. With 2 bases clipped from V and 11 bases from J, the junction kept 4 bases outside the gene matches. The CDR3 DNA sequence: TGTGCCAGCAGTTACCTAGCGGGGGACGGGCAGTATTTT. Residues: CASSYLAGDGQYF.

The gene calls are TRBV20-1 and TRBJ2-3; a weak D match, TRBD1 (6 bases). Germline V gene lookup returns CDR1 DFQATT and CDR2 SNEGSKA (reference sequence). The CDR3 length is 12 residues. V was trimmed by 7 bases and J by 1 base, leaving 9 bases between them. The CDR3 region is CSGHRGTDTQYF. The CDR3 nucleotides read TGCAGTGGTCACAGGGGCACAGATACGCAGTATTTT.

In this sample, this clonotype turned up a few times. The chain combines TRBV3-1 with TRBJ1-1; TRBD1 aligns across 9 bases. V was pared by 1 base and J by 7 bases, with 1 base of the junction left unmatched. Germline-derived CDR1 and CDR2 are LGHDT and YNNKEL (reference sequence). The CDR3 is 13 residues long. CDR3 in DNA: TGTGCCAGCAGCCAAGTGGACAGGGGTGAAGCTTTCTTT. Encoded protein: CASSQVDRGEAFF.

This clonotype was observed a handful of times. For the CDR3, the DNA is TGCGCCAGCAGCCCCGGGTCCCAGGGTCACTATGGCTACACCTTC. Translating it yields CASSPGSQGHYGYTF. V usage is TRBV5-1 and J usage is TRBJ1-2, with a tentative D call TRBD1 (5 bases). The CDR3 extends over 15 amino acids. CDR1 is SGHRS and CDR2 is YFSETQ in the germline V gene. Trimming shortened V by 4 bases and J by 3 bases, and 16 bases separated the two germline ends.

This clonotype was picked up a small number of times. The chain is built from TRBV12-3 or TRBV12-4 and TRBJ2-1; TRBD1 or TRBD2 may be the D gene (5 bases each). The V gene lost 6 bases and the J gene lost 4 bases, with 16 bases spanning the gap. CDR3 length equals 15 residues. The CDR3 region has the DNA TGTGCCAGCAGGTTCTACGGGGCATCTTACAATGAGCAGTTCTTC. This encodes CASRFYGASYNEQFF.

This clonotype has a handful of counts. This chain connects TRBV11-2 to TRBJ2-6; possibly TRBD1 or TRBD2 for D (6 bases each). The CDR3 contains 19 residues. Germline CDR1 and CDR2: SGHAT and FQNNGV. Trimming removed 2 bases at V and 0 bases at J, with 17 bases between. The CDR3 here is CASSLKFQRGDSGANVLTF. The CDR3 nucleotides are TGTGCCAGCAGCTTAAAGTTTCAGAGGGGGGACTCTGGGGCCAACGTCCTGACTTTC.

V is TRBV6-5 and J is TRBJ1-2, with 7 positions matching TRBD1. This CDR3 region has 15 residues. The junction had 6 bases not matched to a gene; V was cut back by 0 bases and J by 5 bases. The V gene's germline CDR1 is MNHEY and CDR2 SVGAGI. The CDR3 spells CASSYSGGGGYGYTF. Written as DNA, the CDR3 is TGTGCCAGCAGTTACTCGGGAGGGGGCGGGTATGGCTACACCTTC.

V and J are TRBV20-1 and TRBJ2-5, with D perhaps matching TRBD1 (5 bases). Trimming removed 5 bases from V and 5 bases from J, with 9 bases in between. CDR1 and CDR2 (germline): DFQATT, SNEGSKA (reference sequence). This CDR3 has 11 amino acids. This chain's CDR3 is CSAGAVETQYF. As DNA, the CDR3 is TGCAGTGCTGGGGCTGTGGAGACCCAGTACTTC.

The V and J genes are TRBV5-1 and TRBJ2-7, with 10 bases aligning to TRBD1. The CDR3 is 15 amino acids. Germline V gene sequence: CDR1 SGHRS, CDR2 YFSETQ. V lost 1 base and J lost 4; bases outside the gene matches: 5. CDR3 residues: CASSLLGQGTYEQYF. The CDR3 DNA reads as TGCGCCAGCAGCTTGTTGGGACAGGGGACTTACGAGCAGTACTTC.

The rearrangement uses TRBV20-1 and TRBJ2-7; 8 bases align to TRBD2. The V and J ends lost 3 bases and 3 bases, in that order; junction bases with no gene match: 7. Per the germline V gene, CDR1 is DFQATT and CDR2 is SNEGSKA (reference sequence). The CDR3 totals 14 residues. For the CDR3, the DNA is TGCAGTGCTAGTTCCGGGACTAGTGTCTACGAGCAGTACTTC. This codes for CSASSGTSVYEQYF.

This clonotype was seen only a few times. The chain uses TRBV12-3 or TRBV12-4 and TRBJ1-5; unclear D gene. The CDR3 contains 14 residues. Between the trimmed V and J ends, which lost 8 bases and 0 bases, there was a span of 11 bases. The CDR3 protein is CASSRVGSNQPQHF. CDR3 in DNA: TGTGCCAGCTCGCGAGTAGGTAGCAATCAGCCCCAGCATTTT.

V is TRBV6-5 and J is TRBJ2-7; D might be TRBD1 (5 bases). V was clipped by 5 bases and J by 3 bases, with 23 bases between them. Germline CDR1 MNHEY, CDR2 SVGAGI. This CDR3 contains 17 residues. DNA for the CDR3: TGTGCCAGCAGTAATACTCGGATTCCAGGGAAAGACTACGAGCAGTACTTC. Its protein is CASSNTRIPGKDYEQYF.

There are a few counts of this clonotype. CDR3 sequence reads: CAWSYDNNQPQHF. Written as DNA, the CDR3 is TGTGCCTGGAGTTACGACAACAATCAGCCCCAGCATTTT. The chain carries TRBV30 and TRBJ1-5; D is unresolved. Germline CDR1 reads GTSNPN; CDR2 reads SVGIG (reference sequence). There are 13 residues in the CDR3. V was cut by 2 bases and J by 3 bases, with 8 bases left in between.

This clonotype has a handful of counts. The CDR3 DNA reads TGTGCCAGCAGTGATCTCGGAACGGGTGACCAAGAGACCCAGTACTTC. This sequence encodes CASSDLGTGDQETQYF. The chain has TRBV25-1 and TRBJ2-5; D is unclear. The CDR3 runs to 16 residues. Germline loops: CDR1 MGHDK, CDR2 SYGVNS. V lost 3 bases, J lost 0 bases, and 14 bases lay in between.

The gene calls are TRBV20-1 and TRBJ2-3; a weak D match, TRBD2 (6 bases). V was trimmed by 5 bases and J by 2 bases, leaving 17 bases between them. Germline V gene lookup returns CDR1 DFQATT and CDR2 SNEGSKA (reference sequence). There are 15 residues in the CDR3. The CDR3 here is CSASQLRGTTDTQYF. In DNA form, the CDR3 reads TGCAGTGCTTCCCAACTCCGGGGGACCACAGATACGCAGTATTTT.

Only a few counts were recorded for this clonotype. The chain links TRBV5-1 to TRBJ2-7; TRBD1 might be the D (7 bases). Trimming shortened V by 1 base and J by 3 bases, and 11 bases separated the two germline ends. Germline V gene lookup returns CDR1 SGHRS and CDR2 YFSETQ. This CDR3 has 14 residues. The CDR3 region is CASSLQGDFYEQYF. In nucleotides, the CDR3 is TGCGCCAGCAGCTTGCAGGGGGACTTCTACGAGCAGTACTTC.

The genes are TRBV5-1 and TRBJ2-7; TRBD2 agrees at 10 bases. Germline V gene data show CDR1 as SGHRS and CDR2 as YFSETQ. V trimming: 4 bases; J trimming: 5 bases; junction bases outside the gene matches: 6. The CDR3 covers 14 residues. The CDR3 region is CASSIAGGINEQYF. The CDR3 region has the DNA TGCGCCAGCAGCATAGCGGGAGGTATTAACGAGCAGTACTTC. Together with reference TRBV5-1 and TRBJ2-7, the CDR3 gives the full variable domain: KAGVTQTPRYLIKTRGQQVTLSCSPISGHRSVSWYQQTPGQGLQFLFEYFSETQRNKGNFPGRFSGRQFSNSRSEMNVSTLELGDSALYLCASSIAGGINEQYFGPGTRLTVT.

This clonotype was found a few times. The V and J genes are TRBV10-2 and TRBJ1-1; D not resolved. Trimming removed 2 bases at V and 3 bases at J, with 10 bases between. CDR1 is WSHSY, CDR2 SAAADI, per germline. There are 14 residues in the CDR3. The CDR3 loop reads CASSESPDHTEAFF. The CDR3 DNA reads as TGCGCCAGCAGTGAGAGTCCGGATCACACTGAAGCTTTCTTT.

The V gene is TRBV14, the J gene TRBJ2-1; perhaps TRBD2 as D (6 bases). Germline V gene data show CDR1 as SGHDN and CDR2 as FVKESK. V was trimmed by 3 bases and J by 3 bases, leaving 21 bases between them. CDR3 length: 18 residues. In DNA, the CDR3 is TGTGCCAGCAGCCAGGGGACTTCGTCCCAGTCTTTCTACAATGAGCAGTTCTTC. Amino acid sequence: CASSQGTSSQSFYNEQFF.

With respect to this clonotype: The junction and the germline gene differ at one end; a read error may be behind it. The chain couples TRBV12-3 or TRBV12-4 to TRBJ1-2; 9 bases map to TRBD1. The CDR3 runs to 13 residues. DNA for the CDR3: TGTGCCAGCAGTTCGGCCGGGACAGGGCATACACCCTTC. Protein product: CASSSAGTGHTPF.

This clonotype was detected a few times. This rearrangement joins TRBV14 to TRBJ2-3, with 7 bases matching TRBD1. CDR1 and CDR2 from the germline V gene are SGHDN and FVKESK. The junction had 5 bases not matched to a gene; V was cut back by 2 bases and J by 0 bases. The CDR3 extends over 16 amino acids. CDR3 DNA: TGTGCCAGCAGCCAACGCCGGGACAGAAGCACAGATACGCAGTATTTT. Protein product: CASSQRRDRSTDTQYF. The variable domain in full, completed from reference TRBV14 and TRBJ2-3, reads EAGVTQFPSHSVIEKGQTVTLRCDPISGHDNLYWYRRVMGKEIKFLLHFVKESKQDESGMPNNRFLAERTGGTYSTLKVQPAELEDSGVYFCASSQRRDRSTDTQYFGPGTRLTVL.